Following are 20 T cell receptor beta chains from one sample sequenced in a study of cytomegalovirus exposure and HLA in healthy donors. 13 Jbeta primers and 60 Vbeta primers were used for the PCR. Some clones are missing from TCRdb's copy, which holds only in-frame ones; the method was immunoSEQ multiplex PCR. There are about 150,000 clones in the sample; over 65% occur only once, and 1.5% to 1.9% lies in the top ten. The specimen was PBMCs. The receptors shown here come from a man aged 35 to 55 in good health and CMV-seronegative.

In DNA form, the CDR3 reads TGTGCCAGCAGAACGCGGGACTATGGCTACACCTTC. Translation gives CASRTRDYGYTF. The rearrangement joins TRBV6-1 to TRBJ1-2; D gene uncertain. V lost 6 bases to trimming and J lost 3 bases, with 8 bases between them. Germline lookup yields CDR1 MNHNS and CDR2 SASEGT. The CDR3 is 12 residues long.

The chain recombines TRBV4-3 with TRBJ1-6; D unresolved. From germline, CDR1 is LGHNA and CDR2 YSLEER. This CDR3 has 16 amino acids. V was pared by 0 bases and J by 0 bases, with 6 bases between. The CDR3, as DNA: TGCGCCAGCAGCCAAGAGGGGAGCTCCTATAATTCACCCCTCCACTTT. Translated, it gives CASSQEGSSYNSPLHF.

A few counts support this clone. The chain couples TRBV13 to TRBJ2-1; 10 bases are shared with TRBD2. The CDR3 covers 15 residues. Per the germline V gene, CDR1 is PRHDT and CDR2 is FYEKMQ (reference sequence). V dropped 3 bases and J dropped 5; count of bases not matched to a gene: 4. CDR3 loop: CASSFGLAEDNEQFF. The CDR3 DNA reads TGTGCCAGCAGCTTCGGACTAGCGGAGGACAATGAGCAGTTCTTC. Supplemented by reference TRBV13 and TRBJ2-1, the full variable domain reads AAGVIQSPRHLIKEKRETATLKCYPIPRHDTVYWYQQGPGQDPQFLISFYEKMQSDKGSIPDRFSAQQFSDYHSELNMSSLELGDSALYFCASSFGLAEDNEQFFGPGTRLTVL.

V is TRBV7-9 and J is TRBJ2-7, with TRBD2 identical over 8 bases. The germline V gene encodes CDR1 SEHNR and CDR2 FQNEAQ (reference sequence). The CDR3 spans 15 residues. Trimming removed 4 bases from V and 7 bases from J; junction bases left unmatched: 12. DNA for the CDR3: TGTGCCAGCAGCTGGGGACTAGGCGGGGGTACGGAGCAGTACTTC. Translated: CASSWGLGGGTEQYF.

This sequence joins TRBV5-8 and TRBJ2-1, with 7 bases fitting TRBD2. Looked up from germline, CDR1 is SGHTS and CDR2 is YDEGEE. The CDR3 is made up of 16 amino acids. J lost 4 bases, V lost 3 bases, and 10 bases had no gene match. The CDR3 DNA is TGTGCCAGCAGCTCCTCGGGGAGGGGTTTATACAATGAGCAGTTCTTC. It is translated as CASSSSGRGLYNEQFF.

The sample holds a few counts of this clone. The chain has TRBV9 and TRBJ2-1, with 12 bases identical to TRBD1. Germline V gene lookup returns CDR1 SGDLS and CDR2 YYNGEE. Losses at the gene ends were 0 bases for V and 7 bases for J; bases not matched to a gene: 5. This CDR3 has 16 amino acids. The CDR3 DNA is TGTGCCAGCAGCGTAGTCGGGACAGGGGGCGCGAATGAGCAGTTCTTC. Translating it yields CASSVVGTGGANEQFF.

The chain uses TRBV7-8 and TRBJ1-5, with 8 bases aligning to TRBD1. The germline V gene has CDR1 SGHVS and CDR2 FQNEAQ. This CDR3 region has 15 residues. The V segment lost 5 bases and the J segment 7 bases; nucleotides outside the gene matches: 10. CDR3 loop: CASSTQPDREQPQHF. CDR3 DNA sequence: TGTGCCAGCAGCACCCAACCGGACAGGGAACAGCCCCAGCATTTT.

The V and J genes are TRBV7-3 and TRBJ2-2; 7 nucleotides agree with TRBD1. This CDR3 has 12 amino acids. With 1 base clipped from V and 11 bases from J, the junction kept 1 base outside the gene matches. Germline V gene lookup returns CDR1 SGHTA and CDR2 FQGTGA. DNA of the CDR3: TGTGCCAGCAGCTTAAACAGGGGTGAGCTGTTTTTT. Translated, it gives CASSLNRGELFF.

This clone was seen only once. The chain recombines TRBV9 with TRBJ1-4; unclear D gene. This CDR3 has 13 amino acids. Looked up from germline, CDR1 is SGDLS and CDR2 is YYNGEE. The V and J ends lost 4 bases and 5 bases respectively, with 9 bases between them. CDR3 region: CASSPGINEKLFF. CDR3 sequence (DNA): TGTGCCAGCAGCCCCGGGATAAATGAAAAACTGTTTTTT.

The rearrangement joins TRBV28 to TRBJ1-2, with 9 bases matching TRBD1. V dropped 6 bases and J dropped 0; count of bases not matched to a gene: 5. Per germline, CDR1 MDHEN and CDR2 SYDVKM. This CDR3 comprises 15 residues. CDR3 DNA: TGTGCCAGCAGATCCACAGGGGGCTCTAACTATGGCTACACCTTC. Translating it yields CASRSTGGSNYGYTF.

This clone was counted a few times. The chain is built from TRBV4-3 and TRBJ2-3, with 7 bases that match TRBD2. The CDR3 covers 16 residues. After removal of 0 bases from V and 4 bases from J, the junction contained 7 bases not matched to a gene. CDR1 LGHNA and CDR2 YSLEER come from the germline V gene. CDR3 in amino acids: CASSQEGAGVADTQYF. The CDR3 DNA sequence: TGCGCCAGCAGCCAAGAAGGGGCGGGAGTAGCAGATACGCAGTATTTT.

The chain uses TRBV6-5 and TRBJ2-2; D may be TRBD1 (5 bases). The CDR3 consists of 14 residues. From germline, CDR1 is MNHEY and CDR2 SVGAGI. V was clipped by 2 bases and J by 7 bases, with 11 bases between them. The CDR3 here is CASSYGRVDGELFF. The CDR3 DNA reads TGTGCCAGCAGTTACGGCAGGGTAGACGGGGAGCTGTTTTTT.

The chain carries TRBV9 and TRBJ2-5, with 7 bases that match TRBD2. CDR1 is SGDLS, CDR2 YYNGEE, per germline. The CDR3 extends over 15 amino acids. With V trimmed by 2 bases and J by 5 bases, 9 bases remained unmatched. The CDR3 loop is CASSVDGRSFETQYF. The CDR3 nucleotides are TGTGCCAGCAGCGTTGACGGGAGGTCCTTTGAGACCCAGTACTTC.

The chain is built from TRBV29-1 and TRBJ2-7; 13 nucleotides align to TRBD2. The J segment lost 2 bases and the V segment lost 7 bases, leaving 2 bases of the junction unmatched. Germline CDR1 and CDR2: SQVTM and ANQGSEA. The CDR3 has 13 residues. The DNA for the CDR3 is TGCAGCGCACTAGCGGGAGGGCCCTACGAGCAGTACTTC. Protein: CSALAGGPYEQYF.

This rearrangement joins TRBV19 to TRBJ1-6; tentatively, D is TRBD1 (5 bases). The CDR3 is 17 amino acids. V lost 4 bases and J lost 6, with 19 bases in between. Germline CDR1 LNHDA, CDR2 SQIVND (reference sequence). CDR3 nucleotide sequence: TGTGCCAGTAGTACCTCCCGCCGACAGAATGGTAATTCACCCCTCCACTTT. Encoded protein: CASSTSRRQNGNSPLHF.

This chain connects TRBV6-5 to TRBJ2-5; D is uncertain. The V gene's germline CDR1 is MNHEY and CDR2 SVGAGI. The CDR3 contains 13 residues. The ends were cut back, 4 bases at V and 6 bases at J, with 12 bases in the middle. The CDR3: CASSSSRFQTQYF. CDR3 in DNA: TGTGCCAGCAGTTCCTCACGGTTTCAGACCCAGTACTTC.

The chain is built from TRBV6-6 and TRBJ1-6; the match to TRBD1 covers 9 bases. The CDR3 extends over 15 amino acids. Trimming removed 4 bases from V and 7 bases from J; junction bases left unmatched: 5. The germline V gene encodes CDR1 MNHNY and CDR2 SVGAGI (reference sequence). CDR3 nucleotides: TGTGCCAGCAGTTTCCCAACAGGGGGCAATTCACCCCTCCACTTT. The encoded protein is CASSFPTGGNSPLHF.

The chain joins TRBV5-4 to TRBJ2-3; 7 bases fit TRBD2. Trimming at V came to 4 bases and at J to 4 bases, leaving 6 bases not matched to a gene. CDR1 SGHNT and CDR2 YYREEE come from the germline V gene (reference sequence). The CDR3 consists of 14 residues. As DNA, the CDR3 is TGTGCCAGCAGCCGGGGGGAACCGGCAGATACGCAGTATTTT. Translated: CASSRGEPADTQYF. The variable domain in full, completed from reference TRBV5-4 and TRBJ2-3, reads ETGVTQSPTHLIKTRGQQVTLRCSSQSGHNTVSWYQQALGQGPQFIFQYYREEENGRGNFPPRFSGLQFPNYSSELNVNALELDDSALYLCASSRGEPADTQYFGPGTRLTVL.

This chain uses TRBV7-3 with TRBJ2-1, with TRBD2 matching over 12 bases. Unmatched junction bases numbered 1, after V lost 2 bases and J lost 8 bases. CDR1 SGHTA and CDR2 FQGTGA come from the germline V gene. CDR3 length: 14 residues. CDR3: CASSLGLAGYEQFF. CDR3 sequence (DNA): TGTGCCAGCAGCTTAGGACTAGCGGGATATGAGCAGTTCTTC.

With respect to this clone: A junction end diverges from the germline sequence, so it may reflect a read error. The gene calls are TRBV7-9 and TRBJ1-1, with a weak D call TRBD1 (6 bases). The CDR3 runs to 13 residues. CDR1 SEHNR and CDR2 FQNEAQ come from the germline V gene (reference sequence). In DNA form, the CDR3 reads TGTTCCAGCAGCTTGCCAGGGGCCACTGAAGCTTTCTTT. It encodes CSSSLPGATEAFF.